These 16 T cell receptor beta chains came from one sample sequenced in a study of regulatory T cells in long-lasting Graves disease. Through Arm-PCR of CDR3 regions and iRepertoire HTBI primers, TCR beta libraries were built. TCRdb itself ran the multiplex PCR reads through MiXCR, one entry per CDR3 protein. In the table there are about 660,000 distinct CDR3 sequences, around 30% of which are singletons. Documented time point: persistent/refractory GD, antithyroid drugs over 5 years with positive TRAb. The TCR library used RNA extracted from PBMCs. The source was peripheral blood mononuclear cells (PBMCs), collected when the disease was refractory, from a patient treated with antithyroid drugs. The receptors originated from a female donor with Graves disease.

The V gene is TRBV3-1, the J gene TRBJ1-4; TRBD1 might be the D (5 bases). The CDR3 is 18 residues long. V was cut by 0 bases and J by 7 bases, with 21 bases left in between. Germline V lookup: CDR1 LGHDT, CDR2 YNNKEL (reference sequence). The CDR3 protein is CASSQDRGSFPGGEKLFF. The DNA of the CDR3 is TGTGCCAGCAGCCAAGATCGGGGCTCTTTCCCCGGTGGTGAAAAACTGTTTTTT.

CDR3 sequence reads: CASSLVFQGRGEQYF. The CDR3, as DNA: TGTGCCAGCAGCTTAGTATTCCAGGGGAGAGGCGAGCAGTACTTC. The chain links TRBV7-2 to TRBJ2-7, with a tentative D call TRBD1 (6 bases). The germline V gene has CDR1 SGHTA and CDR2 FQGNSA. The CDR3 sequence is 15 residues long. The germline V and J ends were trimmed by 1 base and 6 bases, with 16 bases remaining between them.

The chain joins TRBV12-3 or TRBV12-4 to TRBJ2-7; D possibly corresponds to TRBD2 (5 bases). The CDR3 runs 15 residues. V gave up 3 bases and J gave up 5 bases, with 17 bases separating them. CDR3 region: CASSFGRPGRDEQYF. The CDR3 DNA follows: TGTGCCAGCAGTTTTGGTCGTCCGGGGAGAGACGAGCAGTACTTC.

This clonotype has a handful of counts. Germline is not matched at one junction end, which may reflect a read error. The chain employs TRBV5-1 and TRBJ1-2; the D gene is possibly TRBD1 (6 bases). The CDR3 is 15 residues long. The germline CDR1 and CDR2 sequences are SGHRS and YFSETQ. The CDR3 reads CASSPPGGGADGYTF. CDR3 DNA: TGCGCCAGCAGCCCACCCGGCGGGGGCGCTGATGGATACACCTTC.

The sample holds many counts of this clonotype. The gene calls are TRBV30 and TRBJ1-4, with TRBD1 matching over 7 bases. The CDR3 covers 13 residues. The V gene's germline CDR1 is GTSNPN and CDR2 SVGIG (reference sequence). V shed 1 base, J shed 8 bases, and the junction held 4 bases outside the gene matches. The CDR3 nucleotides are TGTGCCTGGAGTGCAGACAGGGTGGAAAAACTGTTTTTT. Residues: CAWSADRVEKLFF.

The J gene is TRBJ1-1, the V gene TRBV20-1, with D uncertain. V was pared by 1 base and J by 8 bases, with 8 bases between. The CDR3 covers 11 residues. CDR1 and CDR2 (germline): DFQATT, SNEGSKA (reference sequence). This CDR3 reads CSARGQDEAFF. CDR3 nucleotides: TGCAGTGCTAGAGGGCAGGACGAAGCTTTCTTT.

This clonotype was detected many times. This rearrangement joins TRBV12-3 or TRBV12-4 to TRBJ1-2; 7 bases are a match to TRBD1. The CDR3 is made up of 13 amino acids. V lost 6 bases to trimming and J lost 5 bases; unmatched junction nucleotides: 6. The CDR3 is CASRRRDSYGYTF. DNA of the CDR3: TGTGCCAGCAGGCGCCGGGACAGTTATGGCTACACCTTC.

In its sample, this clonotype was seen many times. J is TRBJ2-5 and V is TRBV12-3 or TRBV12-4, with 9 bases fitting TRBD2. The CDR3 sequence is 14 residues long. Trimming at V came to 3 bases and at J to 5 bases, leaving 4 bases not matched to a gene. The CDR3 reads CASSLGGRAETQYF. DNA for the CDR3: TGTGCCAGCAGTTTGGGCGGGAGGGCCGAGACCCAGTACTTC.

This chain links TRBV13 with TRBJ2-7, with D perhaps given as TRBD1 or TRBD2 (6 bases each). Germline V gene lookup returns CDR1 PRHDT and CDR2 FYEKMQ (reference sequence). The CDR3 loop spans 14 amino acids. Between the trimmed V and J ends, which lost 5 bases and 3 bases, there was a span of 14 bases. This chain's CDR3 is CASSARGESYEQYF. CDR3 DNA sequence: TGTGCCAGCAGCGCTAGGGGGGAGAGCTACGAGCAGTACTTC. Variable domain in full (rest from reference TRBV13 and TRBJ2-7): AAGVIQSPRHLIKEKRETATLKCYPIPRHDTVYWYQQGPGQDPQFLISFYEKMQSDKGSIPDRFSAQQFSDYHSELNMSSLELGDSALYFCASSARGESYEQYFGPGTRLTVT.

V and J are TRBV30 and TRBJ1-1; D is possibly TRBD1 (6 bases). The ends were cut back, 1 base at V and 2 bases at J, with 8 bases in the middle. CDR3 size: 13 residues. The germline CDR1 and CDR2 sequences are GTSNPN and SVGIG (reference sequence). CDR3 coding DNA: TGTGCCTGGAGTGGGGGGACAAACACTGAAGCTTTCTTT. It is translated as CAWSGGTNTEAFF.

In this sample, this clonotype turned up a few times. The chain employs TRBV19 and TRBJ1-5; maybe TRBD1 (5 bases). The V and J ends lost 0 bases and 7 bases respectively, with 13 bases between them. Germline V gives CDR1 LNHDA, CDR2 SQIVND (reference sequence). There are 15 residues in the CDR3. The CDR3 protein is CASSIDRGPRQPQHF. The CDR3 nucleotides read TGTGCCAGTAGTATAGATAGGGGACCGAGACAGCCCCAGCATTTT.

The sample holds a few counts of this clonotype. The chain combines TRBV28 with TRBJ1-5; a possible D gene is TRBD1 (6 bases). Germline CDR1 is MDHEN and CDR2 is SYDVKM. Between the trimmed V and J ends, which lost 4 bases and 4 bases, there was a span of 14 bases. The CDR3 is 15 residues long. The CDR3 DNA reads TGTGCCAGCAGTTCCTACGGACAGCCTAATCAGCCCCAGCATTTT. It translates to CASSSYGQPNQPQHF. Using reference TRBV28 and TRBJ1-5 for the parts outside the CDR3, the full variable domain is DVKVTQSSRYLVKRTGEKVFLECVQDMDHENMFWYRQDPGLGLRLIYFSYDVKMKEKGDIPEGYSVSREKKERFSLILESASTNQTSMYLCASSSYGQPNQPQHFGDGTRLSIL.

The table lists this clonotype with a few counts. The chain uses TRBV12-3 or TRBV12-4 and TRBJ2-2; D assignment may be TRBD1 or TRBD2 (5 bases each). The CDR3 totals 15 residues. V was shortened by 1 base and J by 9 bases, with 15 bases between the two germline ends. CDR3 sequence reads: CASSLGGSPDRELFF. CDR3 nucleotide sequence: TGTGCCAGCAGTTTAGGGGGGTCACCGGACCGGGAGCTGTTTTTT.

This clonotype was counted between two and nine times. The chain joins TRBV6-1 to TRBJ1-2; TRBD1 agrees at 11 bases. The germline V gene encodes CDR1 MNHNS and CDR2 SASEGT. J was trimmed by 8 bases and V by 6 bases; bases with no gene match: 8. CDR3 length: 14 amino acids. DNA of the CDR3: TGTGCCAGCAGAGGACAGGGGGCTCGGGGAGGCTACACCTTC. It translates to CASRGQGARGGYTF.

Note on this clonotype: This may be a read error, as it is one base from a much larger clone. V is TRBV27 and J is TRBJ1-5; D unclear. Looked up from germline, CDR1 is MNHEY and CDR2 is SMNVEV (reference sequence). The length of the CDR3 is 14 residues. The CDR3 bases are TGTACCAGCAGTTTACGTCCCATCAATCAGCCCCAGCATTTT. It yields the protein CTSSLRPINQPQHF.

This clonotype was picked up many times. The chain is built from TRBV6-5 and TRBJ1-2; D might be TRBD1 (6 bases). V lost 2 bases to trimming and J lost 2 bases, with 15 bases between them. This CDR3 comprises 16 residues. Germline CDR1 is MNHEY and CDR2 is SVGAGI. In DNA, the CDR3 is TGTGCCAGCAGTTACGTCTTAGGGGACATAAACTATGGCTACACCTTC. Protein sequence: CASSYVLGDINYGYTF.